This T cell receptor beta chain appears in the sequencing data of a study of T cells in Graves' hyperthyroidism and ophthalmopathy (dated by TCRdb to between 2018 and 2020). Concerning the study at large: TCR V-J signatures able to tell the groups apart were searched for in a discovery cohort of some 97 patients, of whom around 42 had Graves' ophthalmopathy and about 60 had stable Graves' hyperthyroidism. An independent validation cohort of under 20 hyperthyroidism patients and 15 or so patients who later progressed to ophthalmopathy tested prospective prediction of ophthalmopathy. The 80 to 100 discovery patients were randomly divided into training and test sets at a 7:3 ratio. In about 6 Graves' hyperthyroidism patients, the study also compared T-cell repertoires from thyroid tissue with T-cell repertoires from blood. Once sampling was done, hyperthyroidism patients were given methimazole at a starting dose of 30 mg daily, whereas ophthalmopathy patients were given high-dose intravenous methylprednisolone. TCR Vbeta CDR3 sequencing of 130 to 150 peripheral blood samples (over 40 ophthalmopathy, under 80 hyperthyroidism and some 17 progressor patients) is reported in the paper.

Unmatched junction bases come to 5, with V trimmed by 4 bases and J by 1 base. Per the germline V gene, SQVTM is the CDR1 and ANQGSEA is the CDR2. The CDR3, cysteine through phenylalanine, is 15 amino acids long. Only CDR3 DNA is held: 45 bases, read in frame from base 1. Concerning this clonotype: Its antigen remains unidentified. Base qualities are not at hand, and no much larger clone is one base apart.

Overall study results and their limits: In cross-validation, a model built on a 13 V-J signature told ophthalmopathy apart from stable hyperthyroidism with approximately 90% sensitivity and approximately 81% specificity, and in testing the same model reached 80%/75%. Blood samples also contained most of the expanded thyroid clonotypes (frequency above 0.001), which suggests that blood repertoires may reflect thyroid immune responses. In validation, the model predicted progression to ophthalmopathy a median of roughly six months before onset, with about 67% sensitivity and around 76% specificity. Sample size was not statistically predetermined, and blinding of investigators to group allocation was not performed.

A patient counted as having stable Graves' hyperthyroidism if no progression to ophthalmopathy occurred over 18 months of follow-up. Hyperthyroidism patients were newly diagnosed, with disease duration under 2 months, and aged 18 to 65 years. Exclusion was applied to patients with uncontrolled infections, other autoimmune diseases, pregnancy or lactation. Diagnoses relied on clinical symptoms, serum thyroxine and TRAb, thyroid ultrasound and orbital computed tomography. Trizol reagent was used to extract total RNA, and RNA quality was then checked on an Agilent 2100 Bioanalyzer. TCR beta CDR3 regions were amplified from RNA transcripts. The first round of RT-PCR for the TCR CDR3 was performed with the HTBI primer set and the Qiagen OneStep RT-PCR kit. Libraries were constructed in a second round of multiplex PCR, after which size selection and purification were carried out. Libraries were sequenced paired-end with 100 bp reads on an Illumina HiSeq2000. Under the source paper's analysis protocol: SOAPnuke was used to process the raw data, with reads discarded if the reads contained adapters or uncalled bases, had a mean Phred below 15, or lacked an exact constant-primer or identifier match. High-quality paired reads were merged using COPE v1.2.5, and each unique nucleotide sequence was defined as a clonotype. MiTCR v1.1 was used to align the clonotypes against IMGT TRBV, TRBD and TRBJ reference segments. Analysis was restricted to V-J combinations with a frequency above 0.0001, which covered roughly 99% of repertoires. The TCS score was defined as F50 (clonal expansion) divided by E x V (chaos), with BLOSUM62-based TCRdist calculated between CDR3 peptides within each V-J. Welch's t-statistics and random forest reduced fewer than 550 V-J features to 13, which were used in a naive Bayes classifier (R e1071). The similarity between thyroid and blood repertoires was quantified using the Morisita-Horn index. The public reads were reanalyzed by TCRdb: fastp trimming at Q25, MiXCR alignment, in-frame beta chains only. Rows matching on CDR3 protein sequence are summarized as one entry with the most common DNA and genes. The V and J calls here are based on TCRdb, not the publication. Here the sample has 500,000 to 600,000 distinct CDR3 sequences; about 43% occur a single time. The top ten hold around 8% of the sample.

Sample: peripheral blood or thyroid tissue (not recorded which). This sequence uses TRBV29-1 and TRBJ2-2; 8 central nucleotides agree with TRBD2. The TCR sequence derives from a woman younger than 35 with Graves' hyperthyroidism. The sequence in DNA is TGCAGCGTTGCATACGCGGGAGGGAACACCGGGGAGCTGTTTTTT. This is translated as CSVAYAGGNTGELFF.